The text below deals with one TCR beta chain. The sample belongs to a study of control samples from healthy donors and cancer patients. This table comes from immunoSEQ multiplex PCR, and its TCRdb copy is limited to in-frame clones, with some not included. Here the sample spans approximately 120,000 clones, 85% to 90% being singletons. This CDR3 is built from 15 residues. With 6 bases clipped from V and 4 bases from J, the junction kept 9 bases outside the gene matches. Germline V gene lookup returns CDR1 SNHLY and CDR2 FYNNEI. The sequence derives from a woman aged 45 to 65 in good health. The sequenced sample consisted of blood. V and J are TRBV2 and TRBJ2-7; 10 positions agree with TRBD2. DNA for the CDR3: TGTGCCAGCAGAAAAGAGCGGGGGGGCCAATACGAGCAGTACTTC. Protein sequence: CASRKERGGQYEQYF.